The entry below describes one T cell receptor beta chain. The data are from a study of OX40 agonist ivuxolimab in advanced cancers. The repertoire was sequenced with immunoSEQ multiplex PCR; TCRdb's copy has only in-frame clones and lacks some. The profile shows approximately 29,000 clones, 84% of them singletons. Deletions cut 3 bases from V and 9 bases from J, with 22 bases between. The CDR3 extends over 15 amino acids. Per the germline V gene, CDR1 is SGHKS and CDR2 is YYEKEE (reference sequence). The sequenced sample was CD4+ or CD8+ T cells sorted from blood, obtained in a trial of the OX40 agonist ivuxolimab. This chain links TRBV5-5 with TRBJ2-7, with D perhaps TRBD2 (5 bases). The TCR comes from an adult with an advanced solid tumor such as melanoma, head and neck, liver or kidney cancer. CDR3 amino acids: CASSSDGLLKPRQYF. DNA of the CDR3: TGTGCCAGCAGCTCGGATGGACTGTTAAAACCGCGGCAGTACTTC. Filled out from reference TRBV5-5 and TRBJ2-7, the complete variable domain reads DAGVTQSPTHLIKTRGQQVTLRCSPISGHKSVSWYQQVLGQGPQFIFQYYEKEERGRGNFPDRFSARQFPNYSSELNVNALLLGDSALYLCASSSDGLLKPRQYFGPGTRLTVT.